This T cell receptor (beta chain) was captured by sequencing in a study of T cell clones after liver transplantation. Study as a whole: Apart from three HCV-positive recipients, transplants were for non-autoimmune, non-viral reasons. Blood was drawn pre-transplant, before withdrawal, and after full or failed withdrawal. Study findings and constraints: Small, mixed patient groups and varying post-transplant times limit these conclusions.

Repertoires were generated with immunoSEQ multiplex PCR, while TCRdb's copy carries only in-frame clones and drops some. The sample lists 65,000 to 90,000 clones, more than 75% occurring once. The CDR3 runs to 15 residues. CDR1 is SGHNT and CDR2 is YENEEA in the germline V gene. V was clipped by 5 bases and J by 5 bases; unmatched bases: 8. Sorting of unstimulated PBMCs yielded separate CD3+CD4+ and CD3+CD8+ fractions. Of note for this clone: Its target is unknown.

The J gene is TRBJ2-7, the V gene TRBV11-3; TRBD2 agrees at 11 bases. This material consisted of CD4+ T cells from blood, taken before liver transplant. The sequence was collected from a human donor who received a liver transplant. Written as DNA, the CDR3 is TGTGCCAGCAGCGCACCAACTAGCGGGAGCCACGAGCAGTACTTC. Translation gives CASSAPTSGSHEQYF.